The clone carrying this T cell receptor (beta chain) was counted ten times or more. Its target is unknown. The sample belongs to a study of early T cells in non-severe SARS-CoV-2 infection. Turning to the study itself: Chains stayed unpaired after sequencing of bulk RNA from unsorted whole blood.

Findings and limits, study-wide: Database matching using VDJdb favored anti-spike CD8 responses, with private and CD4 specificities left missing.

The CDR3 extends over 15 amino acids. Trimming stripped 1 base from V and 4 bases from J, with 14 bases between. Germline V gene data show CDR1 as DFQATT and CDR2 as SNEGSKA (reference sequence). Tagging with unique molecular identifiers was applied to individual cDNA molecules. TCRdb re-called the 5' RACE reads through MiXCR, storing one row per CDR3 protein. This table has 99,000 or so distinct CDR3 sequences, 15% to 20% appearing once. V and J are TRBV20-1 and TRBJ2-1; possible D gene TRBD2, 5 bases. Sequencing was performed on whole blood. The TCR was taken from an adult who was a healthcare worker with PCR-confirmed SARS-CoV-2 infection or an uninfected control (not recorded which). CDR3 sequence reads: CSARGRRLMYNEQFF. For the CDR3, the DNA is TGCAGTGCTAGAGGGCGGCGACTAATGTACAATGAGCAGTTCTTC.